The rows below give T cell receptor beta chains drawn from one sample of a study of blood T cell repertoires in COVID-19. Clones were sequenced by immunoSEQ multiplex PCR, and TCRdb holds only the in-frame ones, with some missing. The sample shows 120,000 to 150,000 clones, roughly 79% of them seen only once. The sample consisted of peripheral blood. The receptor set was obtained from a human donor with acute or convalescent COVID-19. The donor label of this sample is uncertain. The CDR3 runs from the conserved cysteine through the conserved F or W. Each record gives: clone size, D gene, J gene, V gene, CDR3 DNA, CDR3 protein. The D gene is left open where the match is weak. Not all rows give a size; the values are once, few, many and, for expanded clones, a class.

abundance: .; d_gene: TRBD2; j_gene: TRBJ2-1; v_gene: TRBV5-1; CDR3nt: TGCGCCAGCAGCTTGGTAGCGAGCGGGAAAGACAATGAGCAGTTCTTC; CDR3aa: CASSLVASGKDNEQFF
abundance: .; d_gene: TRBD1; j_gene: TRBJ1-2; v_gene: TRBV30; CDR3nt: TGTGCCTGGGCAGGGGGACCTGCAGGCTACACCTTC; CDR3aa: CAWAGGPAGYTF
abundance: few; d_gene: TRBD1; j_gene: TRBJ2-1; v_gene: TRBV11-1; CDR3nt: TGTGCCAGCAGGCCCAGACAGGGGCCACGCAATGAGCAGTTCTTC; CDR3aa: CASRPRQGPRNEQFF
abundance: .; d_gene: .; j_gene: TRBJ1-2; v_gene: TRBV7-3; CDR3nt: TGTGCCAGCAGTCAGGGGTATTCGGATGGCTACACCTTC; CDR3aa: CASSQGYSDGYTF
abundance: .; d_gene: .; j_gene: TRBJ1-2; v_gene: TRBV19; CDR3nt: TGTGCCAGTAGTCCCGGGATCGACTATGGCTACACCTTC; CDR3aa: CASSPGIDYGYTF
abundance: .; d_gene: .; j_gene: TRBJ1-4; v_gene: TRBV9; CDR3nt: TGTGCCAGCAGCGTAGAGGCACTACCGGCAGCTAATGAAAAACTGTTTTTT; CDR3aa: CASSVEALPAANEKLFF
abundance: .; d_gene: .; j_gene: TRBJ1-3; v_gene: TRBV3-1/TRBV3-2; CDR3nt: TGTGCCAGCAGCCCTGAGGGGGAAAACACCATATATTTT; CDR3aa: CASSPEGENTIYF
abundance: .; d_gene: .; j_gene: TRBJ2-1; v_gene: TRBV24-1; CDR3nt: TGTGCCACCAGTGATTTCAACAGGGGGGGGAATGAGCAGTTCTTC; CDR3aa: CATSDFNRGGNEQFF
abundance: .; d_gene: .; j_gene: TRBJ2-3; v_gene: TRBV6-1; CDR3nt: TGTGCCAGCAGTGAAGTCGGGGGTACGCAGTATTTT; CDR3aa: CASSEVGGTQYF
abundance: .; d_gene: .; j_gene: TRBJ1-6; v_gene: TRBV3-1/TRBV3-2; CDR3nt: TGTGCCAGCAGCCAAGATCCGTCGGGGGGGGGAAATTCACCCCTCCACTTT; CDR3aa: CASSQDPSGGGNSPLHF
abundance: .; d_gene: .; j_gene: TRBJ1-5; v_gene: TRBV7-2; CDR3nt: TGTGCCAGCAGCTTAGGGGGACTAAACCTTGAGCCCCAGCATTTT; CDR3aa: CASSLGGLNLEPQHF
abundance: .; d_gene: .; j_gene: TRBJ1-5; v_gene: TRBV6-1; CDR3nt: TGTGCCAGCAGTGATCCAGGGTGGGGTCAGCCCCAGCATTTT; CDR3aa: CASSDPGWGQPQHF
abundance: once; d_gene: .; j_gene: TRBJ2-7; v_gene: TRBV11-2; CDR3nt: TGTGCCAGCAGCCCCGGTAGTAGCGGCTACGAGCAGTACTTC; CDR3aa: CASSPGSSGYEQYF
abundance: .; d_gene: .; j_gene: TRBJ1-1; v_gene: TRBV5-4; CDR3nt: TGTGCCAGCAGCTTGGAGGCGTACGGGGGTCGGGAAGCTTTCTTT; CDR3aa: CASSLEAYGGREAFF
abundance: .; d_gene: .; j_gene: TRBJ2-2; v_gene: TRBV11-2; CDR3nt: TGTGCCAGCAGCTTAACCCGACATTTGAACACCGGGGAGCTGTTTTTT; CDR3aa: CASSLTRHLNTGELFF
abundance: .; d_gene: .; j_gene: TRBJ2-3; v_gene: TRBV7-9; CDR3nt: TGTGCCAGCAGCATCGGGAGAGGGCGAACAGATACGCAGTATTTT; CDR3aa: CASSIGRGRTDTQYF
abundance: .; d_gene: TRBD1; j_gene: TRBJ1-6; v_gene: TRBV5-1; CDR3nt: TGCGCCAGCAGCTTGGAGCAGGGGGCGGCGAATTCACCCCTCCACTTT; CDR3aa: CASSLEQGAANSPLHF
abundance: .; d_gene: .; j_gene: TRBJ2-1; v_gene: TRBV5-8; CDR3nt: TGTGCCAGCAGCTTGGTGGGCAGCAATCTGTTGAATGAGCAGTTCTTC; CDR3aa: CASSLVGSNLLNEQFF
abundance: few; d_gene: TRBD1; j_gene: TRBJ2-6; v_gene: TRBV5-1; CDR3nt: TGCGCCAGCAGCTTGACAGGGGGCGTCGGGGCCAACGTCCTGACTTTC; CDR3aa: CASSLTGGVGANVLTF
abundance: .; d_gene: TRBD1; j_gene: TRBJ2-7; v_gene: TRBV2; CDR3nt: TGTGCCACCTCCCCGGACAGGGTCCACGAGCAGTACTTC; CDR3aa: CATSPDRVHEQYF
abundance: few; d_gene: .; j_gene: TRBJ1-1; v_gene: TRBV5-4; CDR3nt: TGTGCCAGCAGCTTGGGTCCCCTACCGGGCACTGAAGCTTTCTTT; CDR3aa: CASSLGPLPGTEAFF
abundance: .; d_gene: TRBD1; j_gene: TRBJ2-7; v_gene: TRBV6-5; CDR3nt: TGTGCCAGCACCCCCGGGACAGGGGGCTACGAGCAGTACTTC; CDR3aa: CASTPGTGGYEQYF
abundance: .; d_gene: .; j_gene: TRBJ1-2; v_gene: TRBV4-1; CDR3nt: TGCGCCAGCAGCCAAGATCGAAGGCAGGGGCTCGGCTACACCTTC; CDR3aa: CASSQDRRQGLGYTF
abundance: .; d_gene: TRBD1; j_gene: TRBJ1-2; v_gene: TRBV5-4; CDR3nt: TGTGCCAGCAGCTCATCGACAGGGGCTAACTATGGCTACACCTTC; CDR3aa: CASSSSTGANYGYTF
abundance: .; d_gene: .; j_gene: TRBJ1-1; v_gene: TRBV10-3; CDR3nt: TGTGCCATCAGTGAAGGGGGTAAGGGCACTGAAGCTTTCTTT; CDR3aa: CAISEGGKGTEAFF
abundance: .; d_gene: TRBD1; j_gene: TRBJ2-2; v_gene: TRBV27; CDR3nt: TGTGCCAGCAGTCCTCAGGGGGCGCATACCGGGGAGCTGTTTTTT; CDR3aa: CASSPQGAHTGELFF
abundance: .; d_gene: TRBD2; j_gene: TRBJ2-1; v_gene: TRBV19; CDR3nt: TGTGCCAGCCGGGGGGGTATCTACAATGAGCAGTTCTTC; CDR3aa: CASRGGIYNEQFF
abundance: .; d_gene: .; j_gene: TRBJ1-2; v_gene: TRBV2; CDR3nt: TGTGCCAGGCAAAACAGAGCAGGGTCCTATGGCTACACCTTC; CDR3aa: CARQNRAGSYGYTF
abundance: .; d_gene: .; j_gene: TRBJ2-5; v_gene: TRBV13; CDR3nt: TGTGCCAGCAGCCCCGGGGTAGCCCCACAAGAGACCCAGTACTTC; CDR3aa: CASSPGVAPQETQYF
abundance: .; d_gene: .; j_gene: TRBJ2-7; v_gene: TRBV29-1; CDR3nt: TGCAGCGCACAGGGACACTCCTACGAGCAGTACTTC; CDR3aa: CSAQGHSYEQYF
abundance: .; d_gene: .; j_gene: TRBJ2-7; v_gene: TRBV12-3/TRBV12-4; CDR3nt: TGTGCCAGCAGATCCGGGTCTACCTACGAGCAGTACTTC; CDR3aa: CASRSGSTYEQYF
abundance: .; d_gene: .; j_gene: TRBJ1-2; v_gene: TRBV6-5; CDR3nt: TGTGCCAGCAGTTACTCGGGACTTTATGGCTACACCTTC; CDR3aa: CASSYSGLYGYTF
abundance: .; d_gene: TRBD1; j_gene: TRBJ1-3; v_gene: TRBV3-1/TRBV3-2; CDR3nt: TGTGCCAGCAGCCAAGGACAGGGGAGGAGGTCTGGAAACACCATATATTTT; CDR3aa: CASSQGQGRRSGNTIYF
abundance: .; d_gene: TRBD1; j_gene: TRBJ1-2; v_gene: TRBV7-9; CDR3nt: TGTGCCAGCAGCATGACAGGGGGCTCTGGCTACACCTTC; CDR3aa: CASSMTGGSGYTF
abundance: .; d_gene: .; j_gene: TRBJ1-5; v_gene: TRBV7-9; CDR3nt: TGTGCCAGCAGCCGTGGGACATCACTACCTCAGCCCCAGCATTTT; CDR3aa: CASSRGTSLPQPQHF
abundance: .; d_gene: .; j_gene: TRBJ1-5; v_gene: TRBV4-1; CDR3nt: TGCGCCAGCAGCCAAGATAAGGGGGGCGGGGGTCAGCCCCAGCATTTT; CDR3aa: CASSQDKGGGGQPQHF
abundance: few; d_gene: .; j_gene: TRBJ1-1; v_gene: TRBV27; CDR3nt: TGTGCCAGCAGTCCTAACAGAATACAGAACACTGAAGCTTTCTTT; CDR3aa: CASSPNRIQNTEAFF
abundance: .; d_gene: TRBD2; j_gene: TRBJ2-3; v_gene: TRBV10-1; CDR3nt: TGCGCCAGCAGTGAGTCGTACGGGGGGGCGGGAGATACGCAGTATTTT; CDR3aa: CASSESYGGAGDTQYF
abundance: once; d_gene: .; j_gene: TRBJ1-5; v_gene: TRBV6-1; CDR3nt: TGTGCCAGCAGTGAAGCAGCGAGCACTAGCAATCAGCCCCAGCATTTT; CDR3aa: CASSEAASTSNQPQHF
abundance: few; d_gene: TRBD1; j_gene: TRBJ1-2; v_gene: TRBV4-1; CDR3nt: TGCGCCAGCAGCCGGGGGGGACAGGGAAGTGGCTACACCTTC; CDR3aa: CASSRGGQGSGYTF
abundance: .; d_gene: TRBD2; j_gene: TRBJ2-1; v_gene: TRBV5-4; CDR3nt: TGTGCCAGCAGCCTTGGGGGAGCCAGCGGGGGGAATGAGCAGTTCTTC; CDR3aa: CASSLGGASGGNEQFF
abundance: few; d_gene: .; j_gene: TRBJ1-3; v_gene: TRBV7-9; CDR3nt: TGTGCCAGCAGCTCTGGACAGTCCTCTGGAAACACCATATATTTT; CDR3aa: CASSSGQSSGNTIYF
abundance: .; d_gene: .; j_gene: TRBJ2-3; v_gene: TRBV27; CDR3nt: TGTGCCAGCAGTTTATCGAAAGTGGGGCGCACAGATACGCAGTATTTT; CDR3aa: CASSLSKVGRTDTQYF
abundance: .; d_gene: .; j_gene: TRBJ1-2; v_gene: TRBV18; CDR3nt: TGTGCCAGCTCCCCGGAGAGTAACTATGGCTACACCTTC; CDR3aa: CASSPESNYGYTF
abundance: .; d_gene: TRBD1; j_gene: TRBJ1-1; v_gene: TRBV19; CDR3nt: TGTGCCACCGGGGACAGGGGCACTGAAGCTTTCTTT; CDR3aa: CATGDRGTEAFF
abundance: .; d_gene: .; j_gene: TRBJ1-5; v_gene: TRBV30; CDR3nt: TGTGCCTGCGGGTCGAGGGGCAATCAGCCCCAGCATTTT; CDR3aa: CACGSRGNQPQHF
abundance: .; d_gene: .; j_gene: TRBJ1-1; v_gene: TRBV6-5; CDR3nt: TGTGCCAGCATAGGCAGGGAAGCTTTCTTT; CDR3aa: CASIGREAFF
abundance: .; d_gene: .; j_gene: TRBJ2-3; v_gene: TRBV2; CDR3nt: TGTGCCAGTTCGACAAGCACAGATACGCAGTATTTT; CDR3aa: CASSTSTDTQYF
abundance: .; d_gene: .; j_gene: TRBJ2-3; v_gene: TRBV3-1/TRBV3-2; CDR3nt: TGTGCCAGCAGCCCCCAGTCCGGGTGGGGCACAGATACGCAGTATTTT; CDR3aa: CASSPQSGWGTDTQYF
abundance: .; d_gene: .; j_gene: TRBJ2-2; v_gene: TRBV27; CDR3nt: TGTGCCAGCAGTTTGAGGGGGTCCGGGGAGCTGTTTTTT; CDR3aa: CASSLRGSGELFF
abundance: .; d_gene: .; j_gene: TRBJ1-2; v_gene: TRBV30; CDR3nt: TGTGCCTGGAGTGTTCCCGGCAGGGATGGCTACACCTTC; CDR3aa: CAWSVPGRDGYTF
abundance: .; d_gene: .; j_gene: TRBJ1-1; v_gene: TRBV27; CDR3nt: TGTGCCAGCAGTTACGGACAGTCGAACACTGAAGCTTTCTTT; CDR3aa: CASSYGQSNTEAFF
abundance: .; d_gene: TRBD1; j_gene: TRBJ1-6; v_gene: TRBV19; CDR3nt: TGTGCCAGTAGTACCCGACAGGGCAGAGATTCACCCCTCCACTTT; CDR3aa: CASSTRQGRDSPLHF
abundance: .; d_gene: TRBD1; j_gene: TRBJ1-2; v_gene: TRBV15; CDR3nt: TGTGCCACCAGCTCCCCGGGACAGGGAGCGAATGGCTACACCTTC; CDR3aa: CATSSPGQGANGYTF